Presented here are 10 T cell receptor beta chains from one specimen sequenced in a study of identical twins. TCRdb used MiXCR to reprocess the 5' RACE reads, holding one entry per CDR3 protein. The sample holds 570,000 or so distinct CDR3 sequences; around a tenth are singletons and the top ten take roughly 3%. The data also belong to a second study, concerning yellow fever vaccine responses in identical twins.

The specimen sequenced was PBMCs. The receptors shown here come from a woman younger than 30 in good health.

This chain uses TRBV6-5 with TRBJ2-2, with 12 bases aligning to TRBD2. The V segment lost 3 bases and the J segment 4 bases; nucleotides outside the gene matches: 12. In germline, CDR1 is MNHEY, CDR2 SVGAGI. The CDR3 runs to 19 residues. CDR3 sequence reads: CASSYVSLAGGRITGELFF. In DNA form, the CDR3 reads TGTGCCAGCAGTTATGTAAGCCTAGCGGGGGGGCGAATCACCGGGGAGCTGTTTTTT.

The chain recombines TRBV5-5 with TRBJ2-7; weak D call: TRBD2 (6 bases). The length of the CDR3 is 13 residues. V shed 1 base and J shed 9 bases, with 14 bases lying between them. Germline-derived CDR1 and CDR2 are SGHKS and YYEKEE (reference sequence). This CDR3 is CASSLILGGRQYF. CDR3 nucleotides: TGTGCCAGCAGCTTGATTCTGGGAGGCCGGCAGTACTTC.

The chain is built from TRBV5-6 and TRBJ1-2; unclear D gene. Trimming stripped 3 bases from V and 7 bases from J, with 19 bases between. The length of the CDR3 is 15 residues. Germline V lookup: CDR1 SGHDT, CDR2 YYEEEE. CDR3 region: CASSWRVTAAPGYTF. The CDR3 bases are TGTGCCAGCAGCTGGAGGGTTACGGCCGCCCCTGGCTACACCTTC. Full variable domain (outside the CDR3, taken from reference TRBV5-6 and TRBJ1-2): DAGVTQSPTHLIKTRGQQVTLRCSPKSGHDTVSWYQQALGQGPQFIFQYYEEEERQRGNFPDRFSGHQFPNYSSELNVNALLLGDSALYLCASSWRVTAAPGYTFGSGTRLTVV.

This clonotype turned up a few times. The genes are TRBV11-2 and TRBJ2-2; possibly TRBD2 for D (6 bases). Germline V CDR1 and CDR2: SGHAT, FQNNGV. The CDR3 totals 15 residues. V lost 6 bases, J lost 4 bases, and 15 bases lay in between. The CDR3 bases are TGTGCCAGCAGACTCACTGCGGGGCCCACCGGGGAGCTGTTTTTT. Translation gives CASRLTAGPTGELFF.

The V and J genes are TRBV5-1 and TRBJ2-2; D tentatively reads TRBD1 or TRBD2 (5 bases each). V was clipped by 4 bases and J by 0 bases, with 10 bases between them. Germline CDR1 and CDR2: SGHRS and YFSETQ. The CDR3 loop spans 15 amino acids. The CDR3 reads CASSTGPPNTGELFF. In nucleotides, the CDR3 is TGCGCCAGCAGCACGGGACCGCCGAACACCGGGGAGCTGTTTTTT. The full variable domain, completed using reference TRBV5-1 and TRBJ2-2, is KAGVTQTPRYLIKTRGQQVTLSCSPISGHRSVSWYQQTPGQGLQFLFEYFSETQRNKGNFPGRFSGRQFSNSRSEMNVSTLELGDSALYLCASSTGPPNTGELFFGEGSRLTVL.

This clonotype came up a few times. This sequence joins TRBV11-2 and TRBJ2-1; TRBD2 aligns across 10 bases. The CDR3 runs to 17 residues. CDR1 and CDR2 from the germline V gene are SGHAT and FQNNGV. V shed 0 bases, J shed 4 bases, and the junction held 6 bases outside the gene matches. CDR3 in DNA: TGTGCCAGCAGCTTAGAACTCGGGACTAGCGAGTACAATGAGCAGTTCTTC. Translation: CASSLELGTSEYNEQFF.

This clonotype was detected ten times or more. This CDR3 is CASSLAGETGELFF. The CDR3, as DNA: TGTGCCAGCAGTTTAGCGGGAGAGACCGGGGAGCTGTTTTTT. The chain joins TRBV6-2 or TRBV6-3 to TRBJ2-2, with 9 bases identical to TRBD2. The CDR3 runs 14 residues. V gave up 4 bases and J gave up 5 bases; unmatched junction bases: 2. CDR1 and CDR2 (germline): MNHEY, SVGEGT.

This clonotype was observed many times. The junction departs from germline at one end; a sequencing error may be responsible. V is TRBV7-7 and J is TRBJ2-5, with a weak D call TRBD2 (6 bases). CDR3 length: 14 amino acids. Germline V gene sequence: CDR1 SSHAT, CDR2 FNYEAQ (reference sequence). The CDR3 loop is CASSRPGLKETQYF. DNA of the CDR3: TGTGCTAGCAGCCGTCCGGGACTCAAAGAGACCCAGTACTTC. Full variable domain (outside the CDR3, taken from reference TRBV7-7 and TRBJ2-5): GAGVSQSPRYKVTKRGQDVTLRCDPISSHATLYWYQQALGQGPEFLTYFNYEAQPDKSGLPSDRFSAERPEGSISTLTIQRTEQRDSAMYRCASSRPGLKETQYFGPGTRLLVL.

The chain combines TRBV19 with TRBJ2-2, with TRBD1 identical over 7 bases. V gave up 3 bases and J gave up 3 bases; unmatched junction bases: 4. Germline values: CDR1 LNHDA, CDR2 SQIVND (reference sequence). The CDR3 covers 15 residues. This CDR3 is CASSMMTGHTGELFF. DNA of the CDR3: TGTGCCAGTAGTATGATGACAGGGCACACCGGGGAGCTGTTTTTT. Full variable domain (rest looked up from reference TRBV19 and TRBJ2-2): DGGITQSPKYLFRKEGQNVTLSCEQNLNHDAMYWYRQDPGQGLRLIYYSQIVNDFQKGDIAEGYSVSREKKESFPLTVTSAQKNPTAFYLCASSMMTGHTGELFFGEGSRLTVL.

This chain uses TRBV2 with TRBJ2-3, with D tentatively TRBD1 (6 bases). The CDR3 sequence is 15 residues long. Trimming took 1 base from V and 2 from J, leaving 10 bases between them. Germline lookup yields CDR1 SNHLY and CDR2 FYNNEI. This chain's CDR3 is CASSEGGQNTDTQYF. The CDR3, as DNA: TGTGCCAGCAGTGAAGGGGGGCAAAACACAGATACGCAGTATTTT.